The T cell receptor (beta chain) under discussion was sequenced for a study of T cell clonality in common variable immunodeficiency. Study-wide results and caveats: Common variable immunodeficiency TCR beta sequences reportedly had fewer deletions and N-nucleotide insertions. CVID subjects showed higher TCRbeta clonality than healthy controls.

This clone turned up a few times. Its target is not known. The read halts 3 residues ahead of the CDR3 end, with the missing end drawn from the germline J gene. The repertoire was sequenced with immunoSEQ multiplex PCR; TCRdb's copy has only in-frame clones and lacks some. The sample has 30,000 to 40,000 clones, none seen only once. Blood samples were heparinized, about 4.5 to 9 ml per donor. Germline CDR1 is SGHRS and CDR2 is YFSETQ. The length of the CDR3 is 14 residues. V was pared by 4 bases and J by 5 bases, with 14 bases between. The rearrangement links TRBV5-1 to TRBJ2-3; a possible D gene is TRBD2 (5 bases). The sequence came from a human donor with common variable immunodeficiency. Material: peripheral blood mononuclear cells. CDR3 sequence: CASSPGEWRDTQYF. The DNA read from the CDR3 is TGCGCCAGCAGCCCCGGGGAATGGAGAGATACG. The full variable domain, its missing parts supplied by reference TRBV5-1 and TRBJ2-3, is KAGVTQTPRYLIKTRGQQVTLSCSPISGHRSVSWYQQTPGQGLQFLFEYFSETQRNKGNFPGRFSGRQFSNSRSEMNVSTLELGDSALYLCASSPGEWRDTQYFGPGTRLTVL.